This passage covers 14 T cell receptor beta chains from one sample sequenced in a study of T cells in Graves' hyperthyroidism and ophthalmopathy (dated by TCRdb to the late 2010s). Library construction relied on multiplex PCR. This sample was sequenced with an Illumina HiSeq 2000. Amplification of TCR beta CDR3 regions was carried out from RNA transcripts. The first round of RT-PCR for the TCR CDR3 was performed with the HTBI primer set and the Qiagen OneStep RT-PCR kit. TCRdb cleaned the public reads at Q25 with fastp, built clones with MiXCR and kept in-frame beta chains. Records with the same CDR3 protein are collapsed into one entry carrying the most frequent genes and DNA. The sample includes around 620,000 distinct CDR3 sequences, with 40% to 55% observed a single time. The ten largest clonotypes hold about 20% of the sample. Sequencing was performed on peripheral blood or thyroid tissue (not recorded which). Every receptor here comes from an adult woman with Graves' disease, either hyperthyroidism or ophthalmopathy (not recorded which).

CDR3 DNA: TGTGCCAGCAGTGAGTGGCCGAATTCACCCCTCCACTTT. Encoded protein: CASSEWPNSPLHF. This chain connects TRBV25-1 to TRBJ1-6; no clear D. Looked up from germline, CDR1 is MGHDK and CDR2 is SYGVNS. Trimming cost V 3 bases and J 7 bases, with 7 bases left between them. This CDR3 spans 13 amino acids.

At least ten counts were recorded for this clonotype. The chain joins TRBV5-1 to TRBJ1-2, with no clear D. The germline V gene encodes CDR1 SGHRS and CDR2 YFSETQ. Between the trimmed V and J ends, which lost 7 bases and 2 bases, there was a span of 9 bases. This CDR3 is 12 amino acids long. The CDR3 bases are TGCGCCAGCCAGGACGAAAACTATGGCTACACCTTC. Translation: CASQDENYGYTF.

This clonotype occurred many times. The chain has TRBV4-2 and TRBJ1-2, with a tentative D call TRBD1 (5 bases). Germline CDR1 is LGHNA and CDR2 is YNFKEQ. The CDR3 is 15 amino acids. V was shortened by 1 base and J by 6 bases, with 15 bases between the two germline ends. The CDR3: CASSQGEAGSNGYTF. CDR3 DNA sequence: TGTGCCAGCAGCCAAGGGGAGGCAGGGTCGAATGGCTACACCTTC.

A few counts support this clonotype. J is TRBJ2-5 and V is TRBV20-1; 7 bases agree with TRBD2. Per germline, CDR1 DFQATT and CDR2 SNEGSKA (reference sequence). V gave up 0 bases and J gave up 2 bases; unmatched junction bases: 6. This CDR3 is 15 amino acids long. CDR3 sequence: CSARDNLAVQETQYF. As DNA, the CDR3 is TGCAGTGCTAGAGATAACCTAGCGGTTCAAGAGACCCAGTACTTC.

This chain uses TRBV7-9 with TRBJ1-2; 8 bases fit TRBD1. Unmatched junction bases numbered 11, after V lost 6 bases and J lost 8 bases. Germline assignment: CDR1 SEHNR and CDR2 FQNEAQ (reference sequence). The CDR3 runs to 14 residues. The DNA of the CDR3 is TGTGCCAGCAGTCGTGCCCCGGGACAGGCGGGCTACACCTTC. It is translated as CASSRAPGQAGYTF.

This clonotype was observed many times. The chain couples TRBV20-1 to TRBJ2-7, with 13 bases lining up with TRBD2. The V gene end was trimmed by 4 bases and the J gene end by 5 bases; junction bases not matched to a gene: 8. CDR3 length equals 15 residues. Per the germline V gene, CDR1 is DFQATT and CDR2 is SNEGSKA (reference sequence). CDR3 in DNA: TGCAGTGCTATAGGACTAGCGGGAGTGGGCCACGAGCAGTACTTC. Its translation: CSAIGLAGVGHEQYF.

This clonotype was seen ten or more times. As DNA, the CDR3 is TGTGCCAGCAGCGTATTGTCGGGTCAAGAGACCCAGTACTTC. Residues: CASSVLSGQETQYF. J is TRBJ2-5 and V is TRBV9; D unresolved. V dropped 1 base and J dropped 2 bases, with 9 bases sitting between them. There are 14 residues in the CDR3. Per the germline V gene, CDR1 is SGDLS and CDR2 is YYNGEE.

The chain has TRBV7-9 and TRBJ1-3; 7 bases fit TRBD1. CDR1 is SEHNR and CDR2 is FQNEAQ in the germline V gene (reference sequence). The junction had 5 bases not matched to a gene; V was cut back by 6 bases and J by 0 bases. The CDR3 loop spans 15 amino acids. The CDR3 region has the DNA TGTGCCAGCAGTCCTGACAGGGACTCTGGAAACACCATATATTTT. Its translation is CASSPDRDSGNTIYF.

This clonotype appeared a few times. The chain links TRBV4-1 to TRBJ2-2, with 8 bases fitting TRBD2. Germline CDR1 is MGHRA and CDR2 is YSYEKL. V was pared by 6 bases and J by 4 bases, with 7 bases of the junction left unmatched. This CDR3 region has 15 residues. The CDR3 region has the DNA TGCGCCAGCAGACACCGGGAGGGCCTCACCGGGGAGCTGTTTTTT. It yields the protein CASRHREGLTGELFF.

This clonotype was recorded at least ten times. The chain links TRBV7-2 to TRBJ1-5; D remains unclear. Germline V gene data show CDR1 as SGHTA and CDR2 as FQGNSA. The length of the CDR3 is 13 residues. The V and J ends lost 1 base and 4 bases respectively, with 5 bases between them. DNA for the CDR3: TGTGCCAGCAGCTTAGTAGTTAATCAGCCCCAGCATTTT. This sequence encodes CASSLVVNQPQHF.

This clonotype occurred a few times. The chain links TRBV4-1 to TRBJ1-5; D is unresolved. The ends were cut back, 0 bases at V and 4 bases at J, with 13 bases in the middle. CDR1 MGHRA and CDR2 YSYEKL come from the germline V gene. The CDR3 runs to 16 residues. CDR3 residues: CASSQEVRSRNQPQHF. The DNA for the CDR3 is TGCGCCAGCAGCCAAGAGGTAAGAAGCCGGAATCAGCCCCAGCATTTT.

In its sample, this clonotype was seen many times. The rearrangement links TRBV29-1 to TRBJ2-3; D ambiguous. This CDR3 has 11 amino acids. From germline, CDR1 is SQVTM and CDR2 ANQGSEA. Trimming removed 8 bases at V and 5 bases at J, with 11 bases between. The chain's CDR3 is CSSIRGDTQYF. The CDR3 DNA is TGCAGCTCCATCCGCGGAGATACGCAGTATTTT.

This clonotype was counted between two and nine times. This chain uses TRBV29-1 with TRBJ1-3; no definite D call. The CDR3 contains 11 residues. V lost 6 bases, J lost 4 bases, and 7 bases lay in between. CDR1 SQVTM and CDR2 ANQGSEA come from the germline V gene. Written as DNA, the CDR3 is TGCAGCGTCGGGAACGGAAACACCATATATTTT. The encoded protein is CSVGNGNTIYF.

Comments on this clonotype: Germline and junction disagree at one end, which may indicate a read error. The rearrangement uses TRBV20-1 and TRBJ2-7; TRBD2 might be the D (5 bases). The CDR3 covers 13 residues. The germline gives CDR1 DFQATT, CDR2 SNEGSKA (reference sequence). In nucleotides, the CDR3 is TGCAGTGCTAGGCCTAGCAGACTCTACGAGCAATACTTC. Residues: CSARPSRLYEQYF.